Listed below are T cell receptor beta chains from one sample, sequenced in a study of T-cell reconstitution after alpha-beta-depleted transplantation in children. TCRdb re-called the PCR reads through MiXCR, storing one row per CDR3 protein. The table records 450,000 to 600,000 distinct CDR3 sequences, approximately 10% of them present only once. The sequencing used PBMCs, collected before TCRalphabeta/CD19-depleted stem cell transplant. All receptors come from a child younger than 10 with inherited bone marrow failure, due to receive a stem cell transplant. CDR3s include the opening cysteine and the closing phenylalanine or tryptophan. A D gene is named only where the DNA matches it firmly. The size entry is marked missing in some rows and otherwise reads once, few, many or a size class.

CDR3	DNA	size	V	D	J
CASSSLDRVPSYEQYF	TGTGCCAGCAGTTCCCTCGACAGGGTTCCTTCGTACGAGCAGTACTTC	many	TRBV28	TRBD1	TRBJ2-7
CASSRDWIYEQYF	TGTGCCAGCAGTCGGGACTGGATCTACGAGCAGTACTTC	few	TRBV6-2/TRBV6-3	.	TRBJ2-7
CASSQRGPGQVDYGYTF	TGCGCCAGCAGCCAACGGGGTCCAGGCCAAGTAGACTATGGCTACACCTTC	.	TRBV4-1	.	TRBJ1-2
CASSQDTATYEQYF	TGCGCCAGCAGCCAAGATACGGCGACCTACGAGCAGTACTTC	many	TRBV4-3	.	TRBJ2-7
CASRAGGQPQHF	TGTGCCAGTAGGGCAGGGGGCCAGCCCCAGCATTTT	many	TRBV19	TRBD1	TRBJ1-5
CSAQPGRWSYEQYF	TGCAGTGCTCAACCGGGTCGTTGGTCGTACGAGCAGTACTTC	.	TRBV20-1	.	TRBJ2-7
CSAREPGQSSYNSPLHF	TGCAGTGCTAGAGAACCAGGACAGAGCTCCTATAATTCACCCCTCCACTTT	.	TRBV20-1	.	TRBJ1-6
CASSYSIGVRGGPSTDTQYF	TGTGCCAGCAGTTACTCGATAGGAGTAAGGGGGGGGCCTAGCACAGATACGCAGTATTTT	.	TRBV6-2/TRBV6-3	.	TRBJ2-3
CASSLLGGGPDNEQFF	TGTGCCAGCAGTTTACTTGGGGGAGGGCCCGACAATGAGCAGTTCTTC	many	TRBV27	TRBD2	TRBJ2-1
CASSLGASRYNEQFF	TGTGCCAGCAGCTTAGGGGCTAGCCGCTACAATGAGCAGTTCTTC	many	TRBV7-2	.	TRBJ2-1
CASVQGRVPGANVLTF	TGTGCCAGCGTCCAGGGCAGAGTGCCTGGGGCCAACGTCCTGACTTTC	many	TRBV3-1	.	TRBJ2-6
CSARDSAGGNTEAFF	TGCAGTGCTAGAGATAGCGCAGGGGGGAACACTGAAGCTTTCTTT	many	TRBV20-1	TRBD1	TRBJ1-1
CASSPRGGGTDTQYF	TGTGCCAGCAGTCCACGGGGCGGGGGCACAGATACGCAGTATTTT	few	TRBV12-3/TRBV12-4	.	TRBJ2-3
CAISEREGLLDTQYF	TGTGCCATCAGTGAACGGGAGGGCCTCTTAGATACGCAGTATTTT	many	TRBV10-3	TRBD2	TRBJ2-3
CASSESAADTQYF	TGTGCCAGCAGTGAATCCGCCGCCGATACGCAGTATTTT	.	TRBV25-1	.	TRBJ2-3
CASSRGGAYEQYF	TGTGCCAGCAGTCGCGGGGGGGCCTACGAGCAGTACTTC	many	TRBV27	TRBD2	TRBJ2-7
CASSLAVVRQGEETQYF	TGTGCCAGCAGCTTAGCGGTGGTGCGGCAGGGGGAAGAGACCCAGTACTTC	many	TRBV7-2	TRBD1	TRBJ2-5
CASSTMGAYETQYF	TGTGCCAGTAGTACCATGGGGGCGTATGAGACCCAGTACTTC	many	TRBV19	.	TRBJ2-5
CASSSATSGTDDGYTF	TGTGCCAGCAGTTCCGCCACCTCCGGGACAGATGATGGCTACACCTTC	.	TRBV28	TRBD1	TRBJ1-2
CASGLVGGAQYF	TGTGCTAGTGGTTTGGTTGGAGGCGCGCAGTATTTT	many	TRBV12-5	.	TRBJ2-3
CASTPGRSFNEQFF	TGTGCCAGCACCCCGGGACGTAGTTTCAATGAGCAGTTCTTC	many	TRBV12-3/TRBV12-4	.	TRBJ2-1
CSASTGLQETQYF	TGCAGTGCTAGTACGGGACTGCAAGAGACCCAGTACTTC	many	TRBV20-1	.	TRBJ2-5